Described below is a single T cell receptor beta chain sequence and its context. Its antigen remains unidentified. CDR3 length: 13 residues. Looked up from germline, CDR1 is SQVTM and CDR2 is ANQGSEA. With 4 bases clipped from V and 5 bases from J, the junction kept 3 bases outside the gene matches. This record comes from a study of shared clonotypes between healthy human individuals. Whole-study results and caveats: Relative to clonotypes present in all four donors, those not shared had lower generation probabilities. Rarefaction revealed incomplete sorted-subset sequencing despite large depth. Donor clonotype sharing was expected to depend on sequencing depth.

Data came from immunoSEQ multiplex PCR; TCRdb stores just in-frame clones and leaves some out. The sample lists around 1.6 million clones; around 98% were seen once. Sequencing used naive CD4+ T cells sorted from blood. The subset is: CD45RA+ positively selected. The source of this sequence is a man aged 25-45 years in good health. The chain employs TRBV29-1 and TRBJ2-2, with 8 bases matching TRBD2. The CDR3 DNA sequence: TGCAGCGTTGGCAGACTAGCGACCGGGGAGCTGTTTTTT. The encoded protein is CSVGRLATGELFF.